This T cell receptor beta chain was retrieved from a study of T cells in localized non-small cell lung cancer. Study-wide points: Heterogeneity is still possible, as just one tumor region was sequenced.

Profiling relied on immunoSEQ multiplex PCR, and the TCRdb table lists in-frame clones only, not all of them. The sample comprises about 3,400 clones, 24% of which are singletons, and 15% to 20% rests with the top ten. A remark on this clone: Its antigen is undetermined.

The CDR3 covers 13 residues. Trimming removed 6 bases from V and 3 bases from J, with 9 bases in between. In germline, CDR1 is LNHDA, CDR2 SQIVND (reference sequence). The sequencing used lung tumor tissue, collected before any cancer treatment. The chain uses TRBV19 and TRBJ1-5; D remains ambiguous. This TCR was sampled from a man between 40 and 75 years old with stage II squamous cell lung carcinoma. CDR3 sequence reads: CASSLDLNQPQHF. In nucleotides, the CDR3 is TGTGCCAGTAGCCTCGACCTCAATCAGCCCCAGCATTTT.